Listed here are 12 T cell receptor beta chains from one sample, sequenced in a study of tissue T cells after allogeneic stem cell transplantation. Repertoires were generated with immunoSEQ multiplex PCR, while TCRdb's copy carries only in-frame clones and drops some. The sample includes under 30,000 clones, less than 75% seen only once; the top ten take less than 10%. This specimen consisted of tissue from the ileum, obtained at autopsy. These receptors originate from a female donor older than 55 with lung cancer.

By sample fraction, this clone is medium-sized. The CDR3: CASSIIIHTSGANTGELFF. The CDR3 DNA reads as TGTGCCAGTAGTATAATCATCCACACTAGCGGAGCTAACACCGGGGAGCTGTTTTTT. The chain combines TRBV19 with TRBJ2-2; TRBD2 matches at 8 bases. V lost 2 bases to trimming and J lost 2 bases; unmatched junction nucleotides: 13. This CDR3 spans 19 amino acids. The germline CDR1 and CDR2 sequences are LNHDA and SQIVND (reference sequence).

The chain joins TRBV30 to TRBJ1-2, with D possibly matching TRBD1 (5 bases). The germline V and J ends were trimmed by 3 bases and 1 base, with 15 bases remaining between them. There are 15 residues in the CDR3. CDR1 GTSNPN and CDR2 SVGIG come from the germline V gene (reference sequence). Here the CDR3 DNA reads TGTGCCTGGAGGGCATCGAGGGGCAGTAACTATGGCTACACCTTC. This gives the protein CAWRASRGSNYGYTF.

V gene TRBV11-2 combines with J gene TRBJ1-1; D possibly corresponds to TRBD1 (5 bases). This CDR3 is 13 amino acids long. The V and J ends lost 8 bases and 4 bases respectively, with 14 bases between them. CDR1 and CDR2 from the germline V gene are SGHAT and FQNNGV. The CDR3 DNA sequence: TGTGCCAGCGGCTGGGGCCCGGGCACTGAAGCTTTCTTT. It encodes CASGWGPGTEAFF.

This clone was counted a few times. V gene TRBV4-2 combines with J gene TRBJ2-7, with TRBD1 matching 8 bases. After removal of 4 bases from V and 1 base from J, the junction contained 30 bases not matched to a gene. CDR3 length: 23 residues. Germline V gene sequence: CDR1 LGHNA, CDR2 YNFKEQ. CDR3 in amino acids: CASSPPLEGVPGEGRGRSYEQYF. The CDR3 nucleotides read TGTGCCAGCAGCCCACCCCTGGAGGGGGTTCCCGGGGAAGGCAGGGGGCGATCCTACGAGCAGTACTTC.

This clone was observed a few times. The CDR3 DNA follows: TGTGCCAGCAGAAGGACCGGGACTAGCGCTTACGAGCAGTACTTC. Its translation is CASRRTGTSAYEQYF. J is TRBJ2-7 and V is TRBV6-5, with 10 bases matching TRBD2. The CDR3 extends over 15 amino acids. Germline V gene data show CDR1 as MNHEY and CDR2 as SVGAGI. V shed 6 bases, J shed 4 bases, and the junction held 9 bases outside the gene matches.

V and J are TRBV7-2 and TRBJ1-2; 7 bases match TRBD1. Trimming removed 3 bases from V and 2 bases from J; junction bases left unmatched: 6. The CDR3 extends over 15 amino acids. Germline V gene sequence: CDR1 SGHTA, CDR2 FQGNSA. The CDR3 reads CASSFGSGQNYGYTF. DNA for the CDR3: TGTGCCAGCAGCTTTGGTTCGGGACAGAACTATGGCTACACCTTC. The full variable domain, completed using reference TRBV7-2 and TRBJ1-2, is GAGVSQSPSNKVTEKGKDVELRCDPISGHTALYWYRQSLGQGLEFLIYFQGNSAPDKSGLPSDRFSAERTGGSVSTLTIQRTQQEDSAVYLCASSFGSGQNYGYTFGSGTRLTVV.

This chain uses TRBV30 with TRBJ2-5, with TRBD2 identical over 10 bases. Germline assignment: CDR1 GTSNPN and CDR2 SVGIG (reference sequence). The CDR3 is 18 residues long. After removal of 4 bases from V and 2 bases from J, the junction contained 16 bases not matched to a gene. In DNA, the CDR3 is TGTGCCTGGACCCCCCTAGGGTTAGCGGGGGGAAAGCAAGAGACCCAGTACTTC. Encoded protein: CAWTPLGLAGGKQETQYF.

V usage is TRBV10-3 and J usage is TRBJ1-4; the D is unclear. The CDR3 sequence is 11 residues long. The V end lost 6 bases, the J end lost 7 bases, and 6 bases lay between the germline ends. Per germline, CDR1 ENHRY and CDR2 SYGVKD. The CDR3 coding sequence is TGTGCCATCAGAAGTTTTGAAAAACTGTTTTTT. Its translation: CAIRSFEKLFF.

There are a few counts of this clone. This chain joins TRBV7-8 and TRBJ1-6; no firm D call. This CDR3 is built from 13 residues. V dropped 1 base and J dropped 8 bases, with 6 bases sitting between them. Germline V CDR1 and CDR2: SGHVS, FQNEAQ. The CDR3 sequence: CASSLVSDSPLHF. As DNA, the CDR3 is TGTGCCAGCAGCTTAGTCTCCGATTCACCCCTCCACTTT.

This rearrangement joins TRBV19 to TRBJ2-6; D ambiguous. Germline V gives CDR1 LNHDA, CDR2 SQIVND (reference sequence). Trimming shortened V by 7 bases and J by 0 bases, and 7 bases separated the two germline ends. The CDR3 is made up of 14 amino acids. CDR3: CASTPSSGANVLTF. The CDR3 nucleotides are TGTGCCAGTACCCCTTCCTCTGGGGCCAACGTCCTGACTTTC. The full variable domain, in which reference TRBV19 and TRBJ2-6 provide the parts outside the CDR3, is DGGITQSPKYLFRKEGQNVTLSCEQNLNHDAMYWYRQDPGQGLRLIYYSQIVNDFQKGDIAEGYSVSREKKESFPLTVTSAQKNPTAFYLCASTPSSGANVLTFGAGSRLTVL.

V and J are TRBV6-2 or TRBV6-3 and TRBJ1-5; 9 bases are a match to TRBD1. Per germline, CDR1 MNHEY and CDR2 SVGEGT. V trimming: 0 bases; J trimming: 3 bases; junction bases outside the gene matches: 18. The CDR3 is 21 amino acids. CDR3: CASSYSRTGAHPMGINQPQHF. The CDR3 DNA follows: TGTGCCAGCAGTTACTCTCGGACAGGGGCCCACCCAATGGGTATCAATCAGCCCCAGCATTTT.

The chain is built from TRBV29-1 and TRBJ2-5, with D uncertain. There are 12 residues in the CDR3. Germline loops: CDR1 SQVTM, CDR2 ANQGSEA. The CDR3 region is CSVQPYQETQYF. The CDR3 bases are TGCAGTGTACAGCCGTACCAAGAGACCCAGTACTTC.